The text below deals with one TCR beta chain. Its target is unknown. The data were taken from a study of cytotoxic CD8 clonotypes in ibrutinib-treated CLL. TCR beta library input comprised roughly 1.9 micrograms of genomic DNA from cryopreserved PBMCs. Libraries were prepared by immunoSEQ multiplex PCR; TCRdb keeps only in-frame clonotypes and omits some of them. The profile shows about 300,000 clones, 70% to 80% of them singletons. Trimming took off 1 base at V and 3 bases at J, with 8 bases between the two ends. Per germline, CDR1 SGHRS and CDR2 YFSETQ. The CDR3 consists of 13 residues. Study findings and constraints: Sample timing was unmatched between remission and later-progressing patients; lymph nodes unstudied. Pretreatment clonality was elevated relative to age-matched healthy donors and paralleled circulating CD8+ T-cell counts.

This rearrangement joins TRBV5-1 to TRBJ2-7; no reliable D call. The clonotype was recovered from a human donor with chronic lymphocytic leukemia. The material was PBMCs, obtained at disease progression, from a patient treated with ibrutinib. The CDR3: CASSLRDIYEQYF. As DNA, the CDR3 is TGCGCCAGCAGCTTGAGGGATATCTACGAGCAGTACTTC.